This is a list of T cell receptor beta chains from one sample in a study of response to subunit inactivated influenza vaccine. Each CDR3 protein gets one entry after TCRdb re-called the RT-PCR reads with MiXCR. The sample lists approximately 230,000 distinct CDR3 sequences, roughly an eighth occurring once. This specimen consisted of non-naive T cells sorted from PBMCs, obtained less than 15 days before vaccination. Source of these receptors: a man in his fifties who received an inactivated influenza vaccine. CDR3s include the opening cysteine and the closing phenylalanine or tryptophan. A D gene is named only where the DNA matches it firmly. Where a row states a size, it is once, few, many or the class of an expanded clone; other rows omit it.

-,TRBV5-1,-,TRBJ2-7,CASSLEGPSYEQYF,TGCGCCAGCAGCTTGGAAGGGCCATCCTACGAGCAGTACTTC
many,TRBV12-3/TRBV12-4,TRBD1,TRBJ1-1,CASRRQGWSTEAFF,TGTGCCAGCAGGAGACAGGGTTGGAGCACTGAAGCTTTCTTT
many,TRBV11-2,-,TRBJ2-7,CASSLGYAEQYF,TGTGCCAGCAGCTTGGGATACGCCGAGCAGTACTTC
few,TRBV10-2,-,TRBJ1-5,CASSEGTRNQPQHF,TGCGCCAGCAGTGAGGGGACCCGCAATCAGCCCCAGCATTTT
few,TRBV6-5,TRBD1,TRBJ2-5,CASSFQGVWRETQYF,TGTGCCAGCAGTTTTCAGGGGGTATGGCGGGAGACCCAGTACTTC
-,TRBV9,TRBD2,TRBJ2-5,CASSASGGAGAETQYF,TGTGCCAGCAGCGCTAGCGGGGGGGCTGGGGCGGAGACCCAGTACTTC
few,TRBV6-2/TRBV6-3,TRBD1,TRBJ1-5,CASRLGGQGNQPQHF,TGTGCCAGCCGTCTAGGGGGACAGGGCAATCAGCCCCAGCATTTT
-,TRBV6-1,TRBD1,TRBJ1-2,CASREGQYYGYTF,TGTGCCAGCAGGGAGGGACAGTACTATGGCTACACCTTC
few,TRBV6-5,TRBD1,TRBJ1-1,CASSYPGGSDTEAFF,TGTGCCAGCAGTTACCCAGGGGGAAGTGACACTGAAGCTTTCTTT
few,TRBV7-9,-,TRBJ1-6,CASSPQVSNSPLHF,TGTGCCAGCAGCCCACAGGTCTCTAATTCACCCCTCCACTTT
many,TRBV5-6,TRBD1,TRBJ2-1,CASSSFPPGQRYNEQFF,TGTGCCAGCAGCTCATTTCCCCCGGGACAGAGATACAATGAGCAGTTCTTC
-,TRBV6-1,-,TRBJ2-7,CASSEWGTGPYEQYF,TGTGCCAGCAGTGAATGGGGGACGGGCCCCTACGAGCAGTACTTC
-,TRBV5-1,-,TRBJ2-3,CASSLTGIPDTQYF,TGCGCCAGCAGCTTAACAGGGATCCCAGATACGCAGTATTTT
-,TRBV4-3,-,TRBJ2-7,CASSQEADSYEQYF,TGCGCCAGCAGCCAAGAGGCAGATTCCTACGAGCAGTACTTC
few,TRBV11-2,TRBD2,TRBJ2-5,CASSPGRGYGTQYF,TGTGCCAGCAGCCCAGGGAGGGGATACGGGACCCAGTACTTC
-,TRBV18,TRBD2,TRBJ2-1,CASSSGLAGVWSSYNEQFF,TGTGCCAGCTCCTCTGGACTAGCGGGAGTCTGGAGCTCCTACAATGAGCAGTTCTTC
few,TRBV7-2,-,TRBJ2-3,CASSLGAKRRTDTQYF,TGTGCCAGCAGCTTGGGGGCTAAACGGCGGACAGATACGCAGTATTTT
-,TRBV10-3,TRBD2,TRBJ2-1,CAISESLASGRNEQIF,TGTGCCATCAGTGAGTCCTTGGCTAGCGGGAGGAATGAGCAGATCTTC
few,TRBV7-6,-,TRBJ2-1,CASSSVPEYNEQFF,TGTGCCAGCAGCTCGGTCCCAGAGTACAATGAGCAGTTCTTC
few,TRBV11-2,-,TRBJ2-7,CASSLGLSWFEQYF,TGTGCCAGCAGCTTGGGACTTTCTTGGTTCGAGCAGTACTTC
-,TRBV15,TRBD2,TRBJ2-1,CATSRELTSGSLQQFF,TGTGCCACCAGCAGAGAATTGACTAGCGGGAGCCTCCAGCAGTTCTTC
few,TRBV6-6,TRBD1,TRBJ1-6,CASSTGVRSPLHF,TGTGCCAGCAGCACAGGGGTACGTTCACCCCTCCACTTT
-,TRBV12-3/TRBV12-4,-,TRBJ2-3,CASSFGSPRDTQYF,TGTGCCAGCAGTTTCGGATCCCCTAGGGATACGCAGTATTTT
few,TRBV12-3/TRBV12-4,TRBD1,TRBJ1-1,CASSTNRGPEAFF,TGTGCCAGCAGTACGAACAGGGGGCCTGAAGCTTTCTTT
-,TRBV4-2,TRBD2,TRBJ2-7,CASSQDLASGAEGEQYF,TGTGCCAGCAGCCAAGATCTCGCTAGCGGGGCAGAGGGGGAGCAGTACTTC
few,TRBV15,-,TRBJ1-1,CATSRGGTGNTEAFF,TGTGCCACCAGCAGAGGTGGAACAGGGAACACTGAAGCTTTCTTT
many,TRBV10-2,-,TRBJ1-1,CASSESTVNTEAFF,TGCGCCAGCAGTGAGTCGACAGTGAACACTGAAGCTTTCTTT
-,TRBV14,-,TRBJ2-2,CASSQSQGRRLFF,TGTGCCAGCAGCCAATCGCAGGGTAGGAGGCTGTTTTTT
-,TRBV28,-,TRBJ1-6,CASDLQGNSPLHF,TGTGCCAGCGATTTACAGGGTAATTCACCCCTCCACTTT
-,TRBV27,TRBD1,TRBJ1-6,CASTFGTGGFSPLHF,TGTGCCAGCACCTTCGGGACAGGGGGATTTTCACCCCTCCACTTT
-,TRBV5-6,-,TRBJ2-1,CASSETGTPSDEQFF,TGTGCCAGCAGCGAAACCGGGACACCTAGTGATGAGCAGTTCTTC
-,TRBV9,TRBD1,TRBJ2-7,CASSGAGGSYEQYF,TGTGCCAGCAGCGGTGCAGGGGGTTCCTACGAGCAGTACTTC
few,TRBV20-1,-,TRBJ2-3,CSARGPRMAGSTDTQYF,TGCAGTGCTAGAGGTCCTAGGATGGCGGGGAGCACAGATACGCAGTATTTT
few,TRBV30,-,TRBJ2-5,CAWSVVEETQYF,TGTGCCTGGAGTGTCGTGGAAGAGACCCAGTACTTC
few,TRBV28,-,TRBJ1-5,CASRYPGSIGQPQHF,TGTGCCAGCAGATACCCGGGGAGTATAGGTCAGCCCCAGCATTTT
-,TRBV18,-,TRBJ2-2,CASSPKTANTGELFF,TGTGCCAGCTCACCAAAGACGGCGAACACCGGGGAGCTGTTTTTT
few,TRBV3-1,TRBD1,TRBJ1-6,CASSQTGGADSPLHF,TGTGCCAGCAGCCAGACAGGGGGCGCAGATTCACCCCTCCACTTT
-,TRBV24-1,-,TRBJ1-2,CATSGGDGCTF,TGTGCCACCAGTGGGGGGGATGGCTGCACCTTC
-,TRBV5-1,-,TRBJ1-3,CASRYSLGGSGNTIYF,TGCGCCAGCAGATATTCTCTCGGGGGCTCTGGAAACACCATATATTTT
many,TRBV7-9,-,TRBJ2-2,CASSLGAPLNTGELFF,TGTGCCAGCAGCCTAGGGGCTCCACTAAACACCGGGGAGCTGTTTTTT
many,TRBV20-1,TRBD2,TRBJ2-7,CSVSGTSYEQYF,TGCAGTGTCAGCGGGACCTCCTACGAGCAGTACTTC
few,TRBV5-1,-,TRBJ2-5,CASSWGVDSRLEETQYF,TGCGCCAGCAGCTGGGGGGTGGACAGCAGACTAGAAGAGACCCAGTACTTC